The 25 T cell receptor beta chains below were found in one sample sequenced in a study of persistence of HIV-infected CD4 T cells. The immunoSEQ assay was version 4, run in survey mode. This table comes from immunoSEQ multiplex PCR, and its TCRdb copy is limited to in-frame clones, with some not included. The profile shows 25,000 to 35,000 clones, roughly 86% of them singletons. Stimulation used 7.5 to 10 ug/mL lysate from CMV-infected fibroblasts. Memory cells lacking CD40L and CD69 with high CD45RO were sorted. The antigens these receptors bind are not known. The specimen was CD4+ T cells sorted from PBMCs after approximately 19-hour stimulation, collected from a patient who received antiretroviral therapy. These receptors originate from an adult man with HIV who was CMV-seropositive.

In the case of this clone: Its ends do not fully match the called genes, so a read error is possible. This rearrangement joins TRBV30 to TRBJ1-5; the D gene is possibly TRBD1 (6 bases). The CDR3 loop spans 15 amino acids. Germline CDR1 is GTSNPN and CDR2 is SVGIG (reference sequence). CDR3 residues: CAWSVRSRGNQPRHF. The DNA of the CDR3 is TGTGCCTGGAGTGTAAGAAGTAGGGGGAATCAGCCCCGGCATTTT.

The count of this clone is one. The chain carries TRBV5-6 and TRBJ2-1; unclear D gene. CDR3 size: 13 residues. The V end was cut by 1 base, the J end by 11 bases, with 13 bases between. CDR1 SGHDT and CDR2 YYEEEE come from the germline V gene. CDR3 in amino acids: CASSLSPEIKQFF. In DNA, the CDR3 is TGTGCCAGCAGCTTGTCTCCGGAAATCAAGCAGTTCTTC.

V is TRBV4-1 and J is TRBJ2-7, with 12 nucleotides matching TRBD2. The CDR3 totals 19 residues. From germline, CDR1 is MGHRA and CDR2 YSYEKL. V lost 1 base to trimming and J lost 3 bases; unmatched junction nucleotides: 13. CDR3 DNA sequence: TGCGCCAGCAGCCAAGCCCTCACTAGCGGGGGGTTTTTTGGCTACGAGCAGTACTTC. Translating gives CASSQALTSGGFFGYEQYF.

The rearrangement joins TRBV7-2 to TRBJ2-7, with 8 bases fitting TRBD1. The CDR3 is made up of 14 amino acids. Germline V lookup: CDR1 SGHTA, CDR2 FQGNSA. V shed 5 bases and J 6 bases; nucleotides not matched to a gene: 9. CDR3 in DNA: TGTGCCAGCAGCCTCAAGGGACAGGCCACCGAGCAGTACTTC. Its translation is CASSLKGQATEQYF.

This clone appeared a single time. V is TRBV6-5 and J is TRBJ1-6, with D uncertain. Trimming took 9 bases from V and 7 from J, leaving 13 bases between them. Germline-derived CDR1 and CDR2 are MNHEY and SVGAGI. The CDR3 runs to 13 residues. The CDR3 coding sequence is TGTGCCAGTCCCCCCCTTGGGAATTCACCCCTCCACTTT. Protein product: CASPPLGNSPLHF.

V usage is TRBV3-1 (or the pseudogene TRBV3-2) and J usage is TRBJ2-7; D possibly corresponds to TRBD1 (6 bases). CDR3 length: 16 residues. Trimming shortened V by 1 base and J by 2 bases, and 15 bases separated the two germline ends. Germline V gene data show CDR1 as LGHDT and CDR2 as YNNKEL (reference sequence). The CDR3 here is CASSQVDSGVPYEQYF. CDR3 bases: TGTGCCAGCAGCCAAGTGGACAGCGGTGTTCCCTACGAGCAGTACTTC.

The genes are TRBV7-3 and TRBJ2-3, with TRBD2 matching 9 bases. V lost 9 bases and J lost 7; bases outside the gene matches: 11. CDR1 is SGHTA, CDR2 FQGTGA, per germline. The CDR3 spans 14 residues. The CDR3 spells CASSSSGAGNTQYF. CDR3 in DNA: TGTGCCAGTTCTTCTAGCGGGGCCGGGAATACGCAGTATTTT.

The V gene is TRBV5-1, the J gene TRBJ2-7, with no clear D. V was pared by 0 bases and J by 5 bases, with 12 bases between. CDR1 and CDR2 from the germline V gene are SGHRS and YFSETQ. This CDR3 has 14 residues. In DNA form, the CDR3 reads TGCGCCAGCAGCTTGGATAGGGTTTTGGACGAGCAGTACTTC. Protein: CASSLDRVLDEQYF.

The table lists this clone with a few counts. This chain uses TRBV4-1 with TRBJ1-2; 7 nucleotides line up with TRBD1. The V gene end was trimmed by 3 bases and the J gene end by 2 bases; junction bases not matched to a gene: 3. Germline V gene lookup returns CDR1 MGHRA and CDR2 YSYEKL. This CDR3 has 14 amino acids. The DNA of the CDR3 is TGCGCCAGCAGCCAGGGACAGATGAACTATGGCTACACCTTC. It specifies CASSQGQMNYGYTF.

The chain couples TRBV5-8 to TRBJ1-1, with 7 bases identical to TRBD1. Per germline, CDR1 SGHTS and CDR2 YDEGEE. This CDR3 is built from 13 residues. J was trimmed by 10 bases and V by 1 base; bases with no gene match: 7. The CDR3 bases are TGTGCCAGCAGCTTGCGGCAGGGGGGGAGAGCTTTCTTT. Residues: CASSLRQGGRAFF. Looking up the rest from reference TRBV5-8 and TRBJ1-1 gives the full variable domain: EAGVTQSPTHLIKTRGQQATLRCSPISGHTSVYWYQQALGLGLQFLLWYDEGEERNRGNFPPRFSGRQFPNYSSELNVNALELEDSALYLCASSLRQGGRAFFGQGTRLTVV.

The chain uses TRBV29-1 and TRBJ2-7, with 8 bases matching TRBD2. Unmatched junction bases numbered 10, after V lost 7 bases and J lost 5 bases. Germline V CDR1 and CDR2: SQVTM, ANQGSEA. The CDR3 is made up of 13 amino acids. CDR3 sequence (DNA): TGCAGCGCAAACAGCGGGGGATCCAACGAGCAGTACTTC. Translation: CSANSGGSNEQYF.

V usage is TRBV6-5 and J usage is TRBJ2-2; TRBD1 matches 7 bases. CDR3 length: 15 amino acids. V lost 8 bases and J lost 2; bases outside the gene matches: 8. Germline CDR1 MNHEY, CDR2 SVGAGI. CDR3 nucleotide sequence: TGTGCCAGCGAAGCTCGACAGGGTAACACCGGGGAGCTGTTTTTT. Its protein is CASEARQGNTGELFF.

This rearrangement joins TRBV2 to TRBJ1-4; 9 positions match TRBD1. The CDR3 has 15 amino acids. Germline CDR1 is SNHLY and CDR2 is FYNNEI. V lost 7 bases and J lost 7; bases outside the gene matches: 10. The CDR3 is CASTNGQGFVEKLFF. The CDR3 nucleotides are TGTGCCAGCACCAATGGACAGGGGTTCGTTGAAAAACTGTTTTTT.

The chain is built from TRBV28 and TRBJ2-7; 7 nucleotides align to TRBD2. V shed 6 bases, J shed 7 bases, and the junction held 6 bases outside the gene matches. Per germline, CDR1 MDHEN and CDR2 SYDVKM. The CDR3 consists of 12 residues. The CDR3 region is CASRTGLGEQYF. CDR3 sequence (DNA): TGTGCCAGCAGAACAGGACTAGGGGAGCAGTACTTC.

This chain joins TRBV6-2 or TRBV6-3 and TRBJ1-5; D is unclear. V was trimmed by 3 bases and J by 6 bases, leaving 9 bases between them. CDR3 length: 13 residues. Germline CDR1 MNHEY, CDR2 SVGEGT. Written as DNA, the CDR3 is TGTGCCAGCAGTTATAGTTGGGGTCAGCCCCAGCATTTT. Its translation is CASSYSWGQPQHF.

V and J are TRBV3-1 (or the pseudogene TRBV3-2) and TRBJ1-1; D is perhaps TRBD1 (6 bases). V was clipped by 4 bases and J by 4 bases, with 16 bases between them. This CDR3 spans 15 amino acids. Germline V gene sequence: CDR1 LGHDT, CDR2 YNNKEL (reference sequence). CDR3 amino acids: CASSRSGGRGTEAFF. The DNA for the CDR3 is TGTGCCAGCAGCCGGTCCGGGGGGCGCGGCACTGAAGCTTTCTTT.

This chain joins TRBV12-3 or TRBV12-4 and TRBJ1-5; 7 positions match TRBD1. V shed 6 bases, J shed 6 bases, and the junction held 5 bases outside the gene matches. The CDR3 has 13 residues. As DNA, the CDR3 is TGTGCCAGCAGCGACAGGGTTGGTCAGCCCCAGCATTTT. Amino acids: CASSDRVGQPQHF.

J is TRBJ2-3 and V is TRBV5-1; D possibly uses TRBD1 or TRBD2 (6 bases each). Germline V gene sequence: CDR1 SGHRS, CDR2 YFSETQ. The CDR3 extends over 15 amino acids. V dropped 2 bases and J dropped 0 bases, with 10 bases sitting between them. The chain's CDR3 is CASSLGGYSTDTQYF. DNA of the CDR3: TGCGCCAGCAGCTTAGGGGGGTACAGCACAGATACGCAGTATTTT.

The table lists this clone with a count of one. This rearrangement joins TRBV6-4 to TRBJ1-1; 9 bases agree with TRBD1. The CDR3 runs to 15 residues. With 6 bases clipped from V and 3 bases from J, the junction kept 8 bases outside the gene matches. Germline lookup yields CDR1 MRHNA and CDR2 SNTAGT. This CDR3 is CASRPTGGGDTEAFF. CDR3 sequence (DNA): TGTGCCAGCAGACCCACAGGGGGCGGGGACACTGAAGCTTTCTTT.

In this sample, this clone turned up once. The chain has TRBV14 and TRBJ2-3; D is possibly TRBD1 (8 bases). This CDR3 comprises 17 residues. Germline lookup yields CDR1 SGHDN and CDR2 FVKESK. V was pared by 4 bases and J by 2 bases, with 19 bases between. The CDR3 DNA is TGTGCCAGCAGCCCAGGGGGCGGGGGAGTAATCACAGATACGCAGTATTTT. Encoded protein: CASSPGGGGVITDTQYF. Filled out from reference TRBV14 and TRBJ2-3, the complete variable domain reads EAGVTQFPSHSVIEKGQTVTLRCDPISGHDNLYWYRRVMGKEIKFLLHFVKESKQDESGMPNNRFLAERTGGTYSTLKVQPAELEDSGVYFCASSPGGGGVITDTQYFGPGTRLTVL.

The sample holds a few counts of this clone. The gene calls are TRBV6-5 and TRBJ1-2; unclear D gene. V was pared by 0 bases and J by 4 bases, with 15 bases between. Germline CDR1 reads MNHEY; CDR2 reads SVGAGI. There are 16 residues in the CDR3. As DNA, the CDR3 is TGTGCCAGCAGTTACTCTAAGGGCCGGAGTTCCTATGGCTACACCTTC. Its translation is CASSYSKGRSSYGYTF.

The chain uses TRBV5-5 and TRBJ1-4; the D is unclear. Trimming stripped 4 bases from V and 2 bases from J, with 9 bases between. Per germline, CDR1 SGHKS and CDR2 YYEKEE (reference sequence). This CDR3 is built from 14 residues. CDR3: CASSPRRTNEKLFF. The CDR3, as DNA: TGTGCCAGCAGCCCAAGGCGGACTAATGAAAAACTGTTTTTT.

The chain has TRBV6-6 and TRBJ2-7, with unresolved D. The CDR3 totals 14 residues. The V end lost 6 bases, the J end lost 3 bases, and 15 bases lay between the germline ends. Germline V gene sequence: CDR1 MNHNY, CDR2 SVGAGI (reference sequence). The CDR3 is CASSSTVDGYEQYF. The CDR3 DNA sequence: TGTGCCAGCAGCTCAACGGTCGACGGCTACGAGCAGTACTTC.

This clone was found once. The chain has TRBV5-3 and TRBJ1-2; 9 nucleotides align to TRBD1. TRBV5-3 is classed as an ORF, of uncertain function. CDR3 length: 18 residues. V gave up 0 bases and J gave up 4 bases; unmatched junction bases: 13. CDR3 in DNA: TGTGCCAGAAGCTTGGCCTCTTGGGACAGGGATTCGGCCTATGGCTACACCTTC. Protein: CARSLASWDRDSAYGYTF.

This clone is a singleton in its sample. The V call is TRBV2, the J call TRBJ2-4, with TRBD1 matching 8 bases. This CDR3 region has 14 residues. The germline CDR1 and CDR2 sequences are SNHLY and FYNNEI. J gave up 4 bases and V 7 bases, and 6 bases lay outside the gene matches. CDR3 DNA sequence: TGTGCCAGCAAGCCGGACAGGGAGAAAAACATTCAGTACTTC. Encoded protein: CASKPDREKNIQYF.